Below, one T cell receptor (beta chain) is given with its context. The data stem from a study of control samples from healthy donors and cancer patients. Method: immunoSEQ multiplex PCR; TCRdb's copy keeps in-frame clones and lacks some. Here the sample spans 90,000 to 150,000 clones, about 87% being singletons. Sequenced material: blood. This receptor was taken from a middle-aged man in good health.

CDR3 sequence reads: CASSEFAADRSNYGYTF. The CDR3 coding sequence is TGTGCCAGCAGTGAATTCGCGGCAGATAGATCTAACTATGGCTACACCTTC. The V gene is TRBV25-1, the J gene TRBJ1-2; D remains ambiguous. CDR3 length: 17 amino acids. Looked up from germline, CDR1 is MGHDK and CDR2 is SYGVNS. The V end was cut by 1 base, the J end by 0 bases, with 15 bases between.